Described below is a single T cell receptor (beta chain) sequence and its context. Sequencing was performed with immunoSEQ multiplex PCR; in TCRdb, only in-frame clones are kept and a portion is missing. The data show some 510,000 clones, with 60% to 85% seen just once and 10% to 15% held by the top ten. Donors were healthy HIV-negative adults without recently reported acute infections or vaccinations. This CDR3 is 17 amino acids long. The V segment lost 4 bases and the J segment 2 bases; nucleotides outside the gene matches: 12. Germline CDR1 and CDR2: SGHNT and YYREEE (reference sequence). This sample is drawn from a study of shared clonotypes between healthy human individuals.

The origin of this receptor is a woman aged 40 to 50 in good health. Some clones in this sample may be carry-over from other donors' samples. Sequencing was carried out using PBMCs. This sequence joins TRBV5-4 and TRBJ2-3, with TRBD2 matching 8 bases. CDR3 sequence: CASSVTSGNFNTDTQYF. DNA of the CDR3: TGTGCCAGCAGCGTCACTAGCGGCAACTTCAACACAGATACGCAGTATTTT.